Listed below are T cell receptor beta chains from one sample, sequenced in a study of regulatory T cells in long-lasting Graves disease. MiXCR was run by TCRdb on the multiplex PCR reads, yielding one entry per CDR3 protein. The sample holds approximately 350,000 distinct CDR3 sequences, 20% to 25% seen once. Source: peripheral blood mononuclear cells (PBMCs), taken when the disease was refractory, from a patient treated with antithyroid drugs. These receptors came from a woman aged 40 to 50 with Graves disease. CDR3s include the opening cysteine and the closing phenylalanine or tryptophan. The D gene is left open where the match is weak. Only part of the rows carry a size: once, few, many, or a class if the clone is expanded.

>-|few|TRBV12-3/TRBV12-4|TRBJ2-7
CASSPFDSYEQYF
TGTGCCAGCAGCCCCTTCGATTCCTACGAGCAGTACTTC
>-|few|TRBV7-4|TRBJ2-7
CVSSLVYSGAYEQYF
TGTGTCAGCAGCTTAGTTTATAGCGGAGCCTACGAGCAGTACTTC
>TRBD2|-|TRBV20-1|TRBJ2-2
CSARDGLAGVGGELFF
TGCAGTGCTAGAGACGGACTAGCGGGAGTGGGCGGGGAGCTGTTTTTT
>-|few|TRBV10-1|TRBJ2-5
CASSEVGVGKETQYF
TGCGCCAGCAGTGAGGTGGGGGTCGGAAAAGAGACCCAGTACTTC
>-|many|TRBV7-3|TRBJ2-7
CASSPMPRESSYEQYF
TGTGCCAGCAGCCCCATGCCACGGGAGAGCTCCTACGAGCAGTACTTC
>-|-|TRBV3-1|TRBJ2-5
CASSQDWGLEQETQYF
TGTGCCAGCAGCCAAGATTGGGGACTGGAGCAAGAGACCCAGTACTTC
>-|few|TRBV7-9|TRBJ1-1
CASTPGPNTEAFF
TGTGCCAGCACCCCGGGCCCGAACACTGAAGCTTTCTTT
>TRBD1|many|TRBV11-1|TRBJ2-5
CASSLGTGDSSTETQYF
TGTGCCAGCAGCTTAGGGACAGGGGACAGTAGTACGGAGACCCAGTACTTC
>-|few|TRBV20-1|TRBJ1-1
CSAARDFSEAFF
TGCAGTGCTGCCAGGGATTTTTCTGAAGCTTTCTTT
>-|-|TRBV30|TRBJ2-2
CAWSVGFAGELFF
TGTGCCTGGAGTGTAGGATTCGCCGGGGAGCTGTTTTTT
>-|-|TRBV3-1|TRBJ2-1
CASSQERPGYNEQFF
TGTGCCAGCAGCCAAGAACGTCCGGGCTACAATGAGCAGTTCTTC
>TRBD1|many|TRBV28|TRBJ1-5
CASSWDSYSNQPQHF
TGTGCCAGCAGCTGGGACAGTTATAGCAATCAGCCCCAGCATTTT
>-|-|TRBV29-1|TRBJ2-7
CSCRGGESYEQYF
TGCAGCTGTCGAGGGGGGGAATCCTACGAGCAGTACTTC
>-|few|TRBV24-1|TRBJ2-3
CATSVAAGRTDTQYF
TGTGCCACCAGTGTCGCGGCAGGGCGGACAGATACGCAGTATTTT
>TRBD1|-|TRBV7-8|TRBJ2-7
CASSPRQGVLRGQYF
TGTGCCAGCAGCCCCCGACAGGGAGTCCTACGTGGGCAGTACTTC
>-|many|TRBV12-3/TRBV12-4|TRBJ1-5
CASSLGSEQPQHF
TGTGCCAGCAGTTTGGGGTCCGAGCAGCCCCAGCATTTT
>TRBD1|once|TRBV2|TRBJ1-5
CASSQGTGFYQPQHF
TGCGCCAGCAGCCAAGGGACAGGGTTTTATCAGCCCCAGCATTTT
>TRBD2|-|TRBV20-1|TRBJ2-3
CSARVETSRYTQYF
TGCAGTGCTAGAGTCGAGACTAGCCGATATACGCAGTATTTT
>-|few|TRBV25-1|TRBJ2-7
CASSEGESAGQGQRAYEQYF
TGTGCCAGCAGTGAAGGAGAATCCGCTGGGCAGGGCCAGCGGGCCTACGAGCAGTACTTC
>TRBD1|-|TRBV14|TRBJ1-6
CASSHKDRGRSPLHF
TGTGCCAGCAGCCATAAGGACAGGGGGCGTTCACCCCTCCACTTT
>-|few|TRBV4-2|TRBJ2-2
CASSQDPLSSGELFF
TGTGCCAGCAGCCAAGATCCCTTATCCTCCGGGGAGCTGTTTTTT
>-|-|TRBV5-1|TRBJ2-7
CASSEDSLYEQYF
TGCGCCAGCAGCGAGGACTCCCTCTACGAGCAGTACTTC
>-|-|TRBV2|TRBJ2-1
CASRWDGVNEQFF
TGTGCCAGCAGATGGGACGGGGTAAATGAGCAGTTCTTC
>TRBD2|-|TRBV3-1|TRBJ2-2
CASSPSGSYTGELFF
TGTGCCAGCAGCCCTAGCGGGAGCTACACCGGGGAGCTGTTTTTT
>-|-|TRBV11-2|TRBJ2-7
CASSSGQEPWSGQYF
TGTGCCAGCAGCTCCGGGCAGGAGCCCTGGAGTGGGCAGTACTTC
>-|many|TRBV28|TRBJ1-2
CASSLGEDYGYTF
TGTGCCAGCAGTCTAGGGGAAGACTATGGCTACACCTTC
>-|-|TRBV28|TRBJ2-3
CASSFRVRTDTQYF
TGTGCCAGCAGTTTCCGGGTGCGAACAGATACGCAGTATTTT
>-|few|TRBV12-3/TRBV12-4|TRBJ2-2
CASNDRPDSGELFF
TGTGCCAGCAATGACCGACCCGACTCCGGGGAGCTGTTTTTT
>-|many|TRBV9|TRBJ1-6
CASSVRGDQLNSPLHF
TGTGCCAGCAGCGTAAGGGGGGATCAACTAAATTCACCCCTCCACTTT
>-|many|TRBV28|TRBJ1-1
CASSSVDTPDPEAFF
TGTGCCAGCAGTTCGGTTGACACCCCCGACCCTGAAGCTTTCTTT
>-|-|TRBV5-1|TRBJ1-3
CASSGGGLSGNTIYF
TGCGCCAGCAGCGGTGGGGGACTTTCCGGAAACACCATATATTTT
>-|many|TRBV28|TRBJ2-7
CASTDSPYEQYF
TGTGCCAGCACAGACAGTCCCTACGAGCAGTACTTC
>TRBD2|few|TRBV11-2|TRBJ2-7
CASSLDPTSGYSYEQYF
TGTGCCAGCAGCTTAGACCCCACTAGCGGATACTCCTACGAGCAGTACTTC
>TRBD1|once|TRBV25-1|TRBJ2-2
CASSEYFLGQGAVGELFF
TGTGCCAGCAGTGAATACTTCCTAGGACAGGGGGCGGTCGGGGAGCTGTTTTTT
>TRBD2|many|TRBV12-3/TRBV12-4|TRBJ2-2
CASRLAGGNTGELFF
TGTGCCAGCAGATTAGCGGGAGGGAACACCGGGGAGCTGTTTTTT
>-|-|TRBV20-1|TRBJ1-3
CSASGGRSGNTIYF
TGCAGTGCTAGTGGCGGCCGCTCTGGAAACACCATATATTTT
>-|many|TRBV11-2|TRBJ2-2
CASSWAGTGELFF
TGTGCCAGCTCCTGGGCCGGGACCGGGGAGCTGTTTTTT
>-|many|TRBV28|TRBJ2-7
CATTGQPEAYEQYF
TGTGCCACCACCGGGCAGCCCGAGGCCTACGAGCAGTACTTC
>-|-|TRBV6-1|TRBJ2-2
CASSEDFRLGQHVLGELFF
TGTGCCAGCAGTGAAGACTTCCGCTTGGGCCAGCATGTACTCGGGGAGCTGTTTTTT
>-|-|TRBV5-1|TRBJ2-2
CASSLGGRRGELFF
TGCGCCAGCAGCTTAGGCGGACGACGGGGGGAGCTGTTTTTT
>-|many|TRBV29-1|TRBJ2-5
CSAMEGVQETQYF
TGCAGCGCCATGGAGGGGGTACAAGAGACCCAGTACTTC
>-|few|TRBV7-9|TRBJ1-4
CASSLALSGNEKLFF
TGTGCCAGCAGCTTAGCGCTTTCCGGGAATGAAAAACTGTTTTTT
>-|many|TRBV2|TRBJ1-2
CASRADGGYTF
TGTGCCAGCAGGGCAGACGGTGGCTACACCTTC
>-|-|TRBV20-1|TRBJ2-3
CSATRGTDTQYF
TGCAGTGCTACCAGGGGAACAGATACGCAGTATTTT
>TRBD1|-|TRBV11-2|TRBJ2-1
CASSHRGNYNEQFF
TGTGCCAGCAGCCACAGGGGGAACTACAATGAGCAGTTCTTC
>-|many|TRBV28|TRBJ1-5
CASRPWGNQPQHF
TGTGCCAGCAGGCCTTGGGGCAATCAGCCCCAGCATTTT
>-|few|TRBV4-1|TRBJ2-7
CASSIQGSNEQYF
TGCGCCAGCAGCATACAGGGATCTAACGAGCAGTACTTC
>-|many|TRBV28|TRBJ1-1
CASSPGAREAFF
TGTGCCAGCAGTCCGGGGGCCCGTGAAGCTTTCTTT
>-|-|TRBV12-3/TRBV12-4|TRBJ2-7
CASGNWGSGEQYF
TGTGCCAGCGGAAACTGGGGGTCGGGGGAGCAGTACTTC
>-|many|TRBV9|TRBJ2-7
CASSPQDSYEQYF
TGTGCCAGCAGCCCCCAGGACAGTTACGAGCAGTACTTC
>-|few|TRBV3-1|TRBJ2-7
CASSPTGASYEQYF
TGTGCCAGCAGCCCGACAGGAGCGTCCTACGAGCAGTACTTC
>-|-|TRBV13|TRBJ2-3
CASSLADHKSDTQYF
TGTGCCAGCAGCTTAGCGGACCACAAGTCAGATACGCAGTATTTT
>-|many|TRBV11-2|TRBJ1-1
CASSIRRTEAFF
TGTGCCAGCAGCATCCGACGGACTGAAGCTTTCTTT
>-|-|TRBV20-1|TRBJ2-7
CSARVLFSYEQYF
TGCAGTGCTAGAGTCCTGTTCTCCTACGAGCAGTACTTC